The 31 T cell receptor beta chains below come from one sample, sequenced in a study of cytomegalovirus exposure and HLA in healthy donors (dated by TCRdb to the late 2010s). Receptor libraries were prepared by the immunoSEQ multiplex PCR assay. A mixture of 60 forward primers for TCR Vbeta segments and 13 reverse primers for TCR Jbeta segments was used in the multiplex PCR. TCRdb retrieved this table from immuneACCESS and kept in-frame rearrangements only. Not all clones are present; in checked studies, unresolved V genes account for under half, and no reason is known for the remainder. The sample profile shows a few hundred thousand clones; roughly two thirds of them were found once. Together, the top ten hold 2% to 2.5% of the sample. Sequenced material: PBMCs. The receptors stem from a female donor in good health and CMV-seronegative.

The J gene is TRBJ2-7, the V gene TRBV15, with 8 positions matching TRBD1. The length of the CDR3 is 15 residues. Germline V gene data show CDR1 as LNHNV and CDR2 as YYDKDF (reference sequence). V shed 1 base, J shed 5 bases, and the junction held 7 bases outside the gene matches. CDR3 loop: CATSRAGQGYHEQYF. The CDR3 region has the DNA TGTGCCACCAGCAGAGCCGGACAGGGCTACCACGAGCAGTACTTC.

This sequence joins TRBV18 and TRBJ2-3, with 7 bases identical to TRBD2. J gave up 1 base and V 5 bases, and 3 bases lay outside the gene matches. The CDR3 is made up of 14 amino acids. Germline V gives CDR1 KGHSH, CDR2 LQKENI. The CDR3 spells CASSATSRTDTQYF. The CDR3 coding sequence is TGTGCCAGCTCAGCGACTAGCCGCACAGATACGCAGTATTTT.

The V and J genes are TRBV28 and TRBJ2-2, with D possibly TRBD2 on 7 matching bases. The CDR3 runs to 15 residues. V lost 6 bases and J 0 bases, leaving 11 bases between the germline ends. In germline, CDR1 is MDHEN, CDR2 SYDVKM. This CDR3 reads CASRKGGSNTGELFF. The DNA for the CDR3 is TGTGCCAGCAGGAAGGGGGGGTCGAACACCGGGGAGCTGTTTTTT.

This clone was detected only a few times. The chain's CDR3 is CASSSTGNYGYTF. CDR3 in DNA: TGTGCCAGCAGCAGTACAGGAAACTATGGCTACACCTTC. The chain combines TRBV7-2 with TRBJ1-2, with a tentative D call TRBD1 (5 bases). Germline V gene sequence: CDR1 SGHTA, CDR2 FQGNSA. This CDR3 comprises 13 residues. V was cut by 5 bases and J by 2 bases, with 9 bases left in between.

The J gene is TRBJ2-1, the V gene TRBV27; 7 nucleotides agree with TRBD2. The CDR3 length is 14 residues. Germline V gene sequence: CDR1 MNHEY, CDR2 SMNVEV (reference sequence). V shed 3 bases, J shed 5 bases, and the junction held 4 bases outside the gene matches. DNA for the CDR3: TGTGCCAGCAGTTTGGGGACTACGAACAATGAGCAGTTCTTC. This translates into CASSLGTTNNEQFF.

There are a few counts of this clone. V is TRBV27 and J is TRBJ1-2; 10 bases map to TRBD1. The V gene end was trimmed by 5 bases and the J gene end by 4 bases; junction bases not matched to a gene: 7. The CDR3 loop spans 15 amino acids. Per the germline V gene, CDR1 is MNHEY and CDR2 is SMNVEV (reference sequence). CDR3 loop: CASSPPGQGIYGYTF. CDR3 DNA sequence: TGTGCCAGCAGTCCGCCGGGACAGGGGATCTATGGCTACACCTTC.

The chain employs TRBV30 and TRBJ1-5; D uncertain. CDR3 size: 12 residues. CDR1 GTSNPN and CDR2 SVGIG come from the germline V gene (reference sequence). V shed 3 bases and J shed 4 bases, with 7 bases lying between them. The CDR3 DNA reads TGTGCCTGGAGCACCGGTAATCAGCCCCAGCATTTT. Its translation is CAWSTGNQPQHF.

This sequence joins TRBV5-6 and TRBJ1-4; D is perhaps TRBD1 (6 bases). The CDR3 is 15 amino acids. Germline-derived CDR1 and CDR2 are SGHDT and YYEEEE. The germline V and J ends were trimmed by 0 bases and 8 bases, with 14 bases remaining between them. CDR3 DNA sequence: TGTGCCAGCAGCTTGGAAGGGGGGGATGGCGAAAAACTGTTTTTT. This codes for CASSLEGGDGEKLFF. Together with reference TRBV5-6 and TRBJ1-4, the CDR3 gives the full variable domain: DAGVTQSPTHLIKTRGQQVTLRCSPKSGHDTVSWYQQALGQGPQFIFQYYEEEERQRGNFPDRFSGHQFPNYSSELNVNALLLGDSALYLCASSLEGGDGEKLFFGSGTQLSVL.

This chain links TRBV7-2 with TRBJ2-6; D call uncertain. Trimming left V 2 bases short and J 4 bases short, with 3 bases between. Germline CDR1 reads SGHTA; CDR2 reads FQGNSA. CDR3 size: 13 residues. The CDR3 nucleotides are TGTGCCAGCAGCTTACCAGGGGCCAACGTCCTGACTTTC. Amino acids: CASSLPGANVLTF.

The J gene is TRBJ2-5, the V gene TRBV6-5; TRBD2 matches at 8 bases. With the DNA end fitting TRBJ2-7 better, the J assignment may be wrong. From germline, CDR1 is MNHEY and CDR2 SVGAGI. The CDR3 is made up of 14 amino acids. CDR3 loop: CASSVKREYNEQYF. CDR3 nucleotide sequence: TGTGCCAGCAGCGTAAAGCGGGAGTACAACGAGCAGTACTTC.

The chain has TRBV5-6 and TRBJ2-1, with 8 bases aligning to TRBD2. Germline-derived CDR1 and CDR2 are SGHDT and YYEEEE. After removal of 3 bases from V and 7 bases from J, the junction contained 15 bases not matched to a gene. The CDR3 loop spans 17 amino acids. The CDR3 region has the DNA TGTGCCAGCAGCTCCCCTACTGCGGGAGGATTTAAAAATGAGCAGTTCTTC. As protein: CASSSPTAGGFKNEQFF.

To note about this clone: The sample holds other DNA sequences that translate to the same CDR3. The chain carries TRBV5-1 and TRBJ2-3, with a possible D match to TRBD2 (5 bases). The V end was cut by 0 bases, the J end by 6 bases, with 5 bases between. Germline V lookup: CDR1 SGHRS, CDR2 YFSETQ. The CDR3 contains 12 residues. The CDR3 DNA sequence: TGCGCCAGCAGCTTGGGCGGGGATACGCAGTATTTT. It encodes CASSLGGDTQYF.

The CDR3 here is CASRTTGGDTDTQYF. CDR3 in DNA: TGTGCCAGCAGGACCACAGGCGGTGACACAGATACGCAGTATTTT. The chain couples TRBV6-5 to TRBJ2-3; D possibly corresponds to TRBD1 (5 bases). The CDR3 runs 15 residues. The V gene lost 6 bases and the J gene lost 2 bases, with 15 bases spanning the gap. Germline assignment: CDR1 MNHEY and CDR2 SVGAGI.

The chain employs TRBV11-3 and TRBJ1-2; D is possibly TRBD1 (5 bases). With 1 base removed from V and 5 bases from J, the gap between germline ends came to 8 bases. CDR1 SGHNT and CDR2 YENEEA come from the germline V gene. The CDR3 runs to 13 residues. DNA for the CDR3: TGTGCCAGCAGCTTAGCGGCAGGGTATGGCTACACCTTC. It encodes CASSLAAGYGYTF.

The chain uses TRBV9 and TRBJ1-2; 7 bases are shared with TRBD1. Germline V lookup: CDR1 SGDLS, CDR2 YYNGEE. The trim removed 2 bases at V and 0 bases at J, leaving 1 base unmatched. The CDR3 spans 14 residues. CDR3: CASSVGTANYGYTF. CDR3 nucleotide sequence: TGTGCCAGCAGCGTCGGGACAGCTAACTATGGCTACACCTTC.

The chain links TRBV7-9 to TRBJ1-2; weak D call: TRBD1 (6 bases). From germline, CDR1 is SEHNR and CDR2 FQNEAQ (reference sequence). This CDR3 comprises 16 residues. V dropped 7 bases and J dropped 0 bases, with 18 bases sitting between them. CDR3 coding DNA: TGTGCCAGCACCTCGCCAGGGGCCCTAGCTAACTATGGCTACACCTTC. Translated: CASTSPGALANYGYTF.

This rearrangement joins TRBV11-1 to TRBJ1-1; D not certain. Deletions cut 2 bases from V and 1 base from J, with 8 bases between. The CDR3 is 14 residues long. CDR1 SGHAT and CDR2 FQDESV come from the germline V gene (reference sequence). The CDR3 loop is CASSLTAGNTEAFF. In DNA, the CDR3 is TGTGCCAGCAGCTTAACGGCAGGGAACACTGAAGCTTTCTTT.

The rearrangement links TRBV7-9 to TRBJ2-1; D might be TRBD1 (5 bases). CDR3 length: 15 amino acids. Germline loops: CDR1 SEHNR, CDR2 FQNEAQ (reference sequence). V lost 5 bases and J 1 base, leaving 12 bases between the germline ends. The CDR3, as DNA: TGTGCCAGCAGCCCCAGCGCAGGGTCCTACAATGAGCAGTTCTTC. This translates into CASSPSAGSYNEQFF. The full variable domain, completed using reference TRBV7-9 and TRBJ2-1, is DTGVSQNPRHKITKRGQNVTFRCDPISEHNRLYWYRQTLGQGPEFLTYFQNEAQLEKSRLLSDRFSAERPKGSFSTLEIQRTEQGDSAMYLCASSPSAGSYNEQFFGPGTRLTVL.

This rearrangement joins TRBV19 to TRBJ2-6; TRBD1 might be the D (6 bases). The CDR3 spans 16 residues. CDR1 and CDR2 from the germline V gene are LNHDA and SQIVND (reference sequence). Between the trimmed V and J ends, which lost 3 bases and 0 bases, there was a span of 9 bases. The DNA for the CDR3 is TGTGCCAGTAGTATCTTGGACAGCTCTGGGGCCAACGTCCTGACTTTC. This sequence encodes CASSILDSSGANVLTF.

The chain couples TRBV4-1 to TRBJ1-2, with D possibly TRBD1 on 6 matching bases. Germline V gene sequence: CDR1 MGHRA, CDR2 YSYEKL. V lost 1 base, J lost 6 bases, and 12 bases lay in between. This CDR3 spans 14 amino acids. This CDR3 is CASSQGRGGDGYTF. CDR3 DNA: TGCGCCAGCAGCCAAGGTAGGGGGGGAGATGGCTACACCTTC.

This sequence joins TRBV7-9 and TRBJ2-5; 9 nucleotides match TRBD1. The DNA end is more similar to TRBJ2-7, so the J call may be wrong. The CDR3 consists of 15 residues. Per germline, CDR1 SEHNR and CDR2 FQNEAQ (reference sequence). CDR3: CASSFPGQGTYEQYF. For the CDR3, the DNA is TGTGCCAGCAGCTTCCCGGGACAGGGTACCTACGAGCAGTACTTC.

The V call is TRBV7-8, the J call TRBJ2-7, with D perhaps matching TRBD2 (5 bases). The CDR3 consists of 14 residues. The germline V and J ends were trimmed by 2 bases and 2 bases, with 10 bases remaining between them. Germline V gene lookup returns CDR1 SGHVS and CDR2 FQNEAQ. CDR3 in amino acids: CASSLTRETYEQYF. The CDR3 DNA reads TGTGCCAGCAGCTTAACACGGGAAACCTACGAGCAGTACTTC.

In regard to this clone: Within the sample, other DNA sequences also encode this same CDR3. The V gene is TRBV29-1, the J gene TRBJ2-1, with D unresolved. Germline V lookup: CDR1 SQVTM, CDR2 ANQGSEA. CDR3 length equals 11 residues. The V gene lost 3 bases and the J gene lost 5 bases, with 5 bases spanning the gap. This CDR3 reads CSVERNNEQFF. DNA for the CDR3: TGCAGCGTTGAGCGCAACAATGAGCAGTTCTTC.

This clone is a singleton in its sample. V usage is TRBV5-4 and J usage is TRBJ1-1; tentative D call: TRBD1 (5 bases). Trimming stripped 0 bases from V and 1 base from J, with 7 bases between. CDR3 size: 14 residues. Germline loops: CDR1 SGHNT, CDR2 YYREEE (reference sequence). For the CDR3, the DNA is TGTGCCAGCAGCTTGGATGGGGCGAACACTGAAGCTTTCTTT. This translates into CASSLDGANTEAFF.

This clone showed up just once. V is TRBV29-1 and J is TRBJ2-5, with D tentatively TRBD1 (6 bases). The CDR3 runs 14 residues. V gave up 1 base and J gave up 5 bases, with 14 bases separating them. Germline CDR1 SQVTM, CDR2 ANQGSEA. In DNA form, the CDR3 reads TGCAGCGTTGAAGCCCAGGGGATAGGGGAGACCCAGTACTTC. Translating it yields CSVEAQGIGETQYF.

This clone has more than one count but fewer than ten. This chain links TRBV2 with TRBJ2-7; 8 bases agree with TRBD2. Germline V CDR1 and CDR2: SNHLY, FYNNEI. V trimming: 4 bases; J trimming: 4 bases; junction bases outside the gene matches: 6. The CDR3 extends over 14 amino acids. Here the CDR3 DNA reads TGTGCCAGCAGTGCCGTAGCGGGACAATACGAGCAGTACTTC. This encodes CASSAVAGQYEQYF.

V is TRBV19 and J is TRBJ1-1; D is perhaps TRBD1 (6 bases). Trimming took off 6 bases at V and 11 bases at J, with 19 bases between the two ends. Germline lookup yields CDR1 LNHDA and CDR2 SQIVND (reference sequence). The CDR3 contains 13 residues. CDR3 protein: CASSPFPQGQAFF. The CDR3 DNA reads TGTGCCAGTAGCCCTTTCCCTCAAGGACAGGCTTTCTTT.

This clone is a singleton in its sample. V and J are TRBV7-6 and TRBJ2-5, with TRBD1 matching over 8 bases. The CDR3 runs to 13 residues. Trimming cost V 3 bases and J 7 bases; bases outside gene matches: 4. Germline CDR1 reads SGHVS; CDR2 reads FNYEAQ. The CDR3 spells CASSLTGDWTQYF. DNA for the CDR3: TGTGCCAGCAGCTTGACAGGGGACTGGACCCAGTACTTC.

The chain couples TRBV18 to TRBJ1-5; TRBD1 aligns across 8 bases. J was trimmed by 4 bases and V by 6 bases; bases with no gene match: 14. Germline CDR1 KGHSH, CDR2 LQKENI. The CDR3 loop spans 17 amino acids. The CDR3 bases are TGTGCCAGCTCGCGCACCGACCAGGGGGCAGGTAATCAGCCCCAGCATTTT. Its translation: CASSRTDQGAGNQPQHF.

Points on this clone: The same CDR3 also results from other DNA sequences found in this sample. The J gene is TRBJ1-2, the V gene TRBV18, with TRBD1 as a possible D gene (6 bases). The CDR3 loop spans 14 amino acids. V was cut by 3 bases and J by 4 bases, with 12 bases left in between. The germline CDR1 and CDR2 sequences are KGHSH and LQKENI. CDR3 sequence: CASSPGQTFYGYTF. CDR3 nucleotides: TGTGCCAGCTCACCTGGACAGACTTTCTATGGCTACACCTTC.

The chain is built from TRBV7-2 and TRBJ2-5, with 7 bases fitting TRBD2. The end of the DNA is better explained by TRBJ2-7, so the J call may be wrong. From germline, CDR1 is SGHTA and CDR2 FQGNSA. The CDR3 sequence is 14 residues long. CDR3: CASSFQRGVGEQYF. The DNA for the CDR3 is TGTGCCAGCAGCTTTCAGCGGGGAGTCGGCGAGCAGTACTTC.